These 26 T cell receptor beta chains came from one sample sequenced in a study of Ad26.COV2.S vaccination and SARS-CoV-2 variants. Profiling relied on immunoSEQ multiplex PCR, and the TCRdb table lists in-frame clones only, not all of them. The profile shows under 500,000 clones, approximately 92% of them singletons. Treatment: approximately 18 received Ad26.COV2.S at low or high dose, single or two shots; 5 received placebo; per-sample allocation not given. Samples came from day 63 after the first vaccine or placebo injection. Sequenced material: peripheral blood, taken in a trial of Ad26.COV2.S vaccine versus placebo. These receptors were taken from a person between 18 and 59 years old who received the Ad26.COV2.S COVID-19 vaccine or a placebo.

This sequence joins TRBV2 and TRBJ2-1; 8 positions match TRBD2. The CDR3 is 16 residues long. Trimming took 7 bases from V and 7 from J; bases not matched to a gene: 15. The germline V gene has CDR1 SNHLY and CDR2 FYNNEI. The CDR3 loop is CASKAERGLIGNEQFF. The CDR3 region has the DNA TGTGCCAGCAAGGCGGAGCGGGGGTTAATCGGGAATGAGCAGTTCTTC. The full variable domain, rest sourced from reference TRBV2 and TRBJ2-1, is EPEVTQTPSHQVTQMGQEVILRCVPISNHLYFYWYRQILGQKVEFLVSFYNNEISEKSEIFDDQFSVERPDGSNFTLKIRSTKLEDSAMYFCASKAERGLIGNEQFFGPGTRLTVL.

V gene TRBV11-2 combines with J gene TRBJ2-2; no clear D. Germline loops: CDR1 SGHAT, CDR2 FQNNGV. The ends were cut back, 5 bases at V and 4 bases at J, with 23 bases in the middle. The CDR3 length is 18 residues. CDR3 sequence (DNA): TGTGCCAGCAGCCCAGGCCGGGTGGTGTTATCAAGCACCGGGGAGCTGTTTTTT. It yields the protein CASSPGRVVLSSTGELFF.

The rearrangement links TRBV2 to TRBJ1-5, with a possible D match to TRBD1 (5 bases). Looked up from germline, CDR1 is SNHLY and CDR2 is FYNNEI. The CDR3 has 15 amino acids. V dropped 5 bases and J dropped 4 bases, with 15 bases sitting between them. The DNA of the CDR3 is TGTGCCAGCAGTTGGAAAGGGACGGGAAATCAGCCCCAGCATTTT. Translation: CASSWKGTGNQPQHF.

The J gene is TRBJ2-7, the V gene TRBV5-5, with a possible D match to TRBD2 (6 bases). CDR3 length equals 12 residues. Per the germline V gene, CDR1 is SGHKS and CDR2 is YYEKEE (reference sequence). Trimming left V 3 bases short and J 7 bases short, with 11 bases between. In nucleotides, the CDR3 is TGTGCCAGCAGCTCCGTAGCGGCGGAGCAGTACTTC. Its translation is CASSSVAAEQYF.

J is TRBJ1-4 and V is TRBV23-1; D remains unclear. TRBV23-1 is designated an ORF whose function remains uncertain. There are 15 residues in the CDR3. V was trimmed by 6 bases and J by 8 bases, leaving 19 bases between them. The CDR3 spells CASSQFPWQKEKLFF. The CDR3 nucleotides are TGCGCCAGCAGCCAGTTTCCCTGGCAGAAAGAAAAACTGTTTTTT.

CDR3 bases: TGTGCCAGCTCACCGGGACAGGGTGTAGCCTACGAGCAGTACTTC. Encoded protein: CASSPGQGVAYEQYF. The chain combines TRBV18 with TRBJ2-7, with 9 bases that match TRBD1. Trimming took 3 bases from V and 2 from J; bases not matched to a gene: 5. Per germline, CDR1 KGHSH and CDR2 LQKENI. This CDR3 is 15 amino acids long. The full variable domain, its missing parts supplied by reference TRBV18 and TRBJ2-7, is NAGVMQNPRHLVRRRGQEARLRCSPMKGHSHVYWYRQLPEEGLKFMVYLQKENIIDESGMPKERFSAEFPKEGPSILRIQQVVRGDSAAYFCASSPGQGVAYEQYFGPGTRLTVT.

V is TRBV12-1 and J is TRBJ1-5. TRBV12-1 is termed a pseudogene. There are 17 residues in the CDR3. DNA of the CDR3: TGTGCCAGCAGCTTTGGTTCTGGCGGGGGGGGGTGTCAGCCCCAGCATTTT. Protein: CASSFGSGGGGCQPQHF.

The gene calls are TRBV4-3 and TRBJ2-3; D unclear. Germline CDR1 and CDR2: LGHNA and YSLEER. V was clipped by 0 bases and J by 1 base, with 14 bases between them. The CDR3 loop spans 17 amino acids. The CDR3: CASSQELSSFGTDTQYF. The CDR3 region has the DNA TGCGCCAGCAGCCAAGAGCTATCCAGCTTTGGCACAGATACGCAGTATTTT.

The chain couples TRBV11-3 to TRBJ2-7; 8 bases fit TRBD2. The CDR3 has 16 residues. The V and J ends lost 5 bases and 0 bases, in that order; junction bases with no gene match: 9. CDR1 is SGHNT, CDR2 YENEEA, per germline. This CDR3 reads CASSHSVAGFSYEQYF. The CDR3 bases are TGTGCCAGCAGCCACTCGGTAGCGGGGTTCTCCTACGAGCAGTACTTC.

In DNA form, the CDR3 reads TGTGCCAGCAGCTTAGCCCGGGGCCGGGAGACCCAGTACTTC. Translated: CASSLARGRETQYF. The chain combines TRBV7-2 with TRBJ2-5; D is perhaps TRBD1 or TRBD2 (5 bases each). V was clipped by 0 bases and J by 5 bases, with 10 bases between them. The CDR3 loop spans 14 amino acids. The germline CDR1 and CDR2 sequences are SGHTA and FQGNSA.

V is TRBV24-1 and J is TRBJ2-1; 13 positions agree with TRBD2. The CDR3 has 13 residues. Germline assignment: CDR1 KGHDR and CDR2 SFDVKD. V gave up 9 bases and J gave up 6 bases; unmatched junction bases: 1. Here the CDR3 reads CATRTSGGNEQFF. The CDR3, as DNA: TGTGCCACCCGGACTAGCGGGGGCAATGAGCAGTTCTTC.

The chain employs TRBV6-5 and TRBJ1-2; no clear D. V lost 5 bases to trimming and J lost 7 bases, with 11 bases between them. The germline gives CDR1 MNHEY, CDR2 SVGAGI. This CDR3 contains 12 residues. This CDR3 reads CASSTYRGGYTF. CDR3 DNA: TGTGCCAGCAGTACGTACCGGGGTGGCTACACCTTC.

The rearrangement links TRBV4-3 to TRBJ2-1, with 7 bases identical to TRBD2. Per the germline V gene, CDR1 is LGHNA and CDR2 is YSLEER. The CDR3 covers 15 residues. V lost 3 bases to trimming and J lost 0 bases; unmatched junction nucleotides: 2. The CDR3: CASSQGGGSYNEQFF. Written as DNA, the CDR3 is TGCGCCAGCAGCCAGGGGGGGGGCTCCTACAATGAGCAGTTCTTC.

The V call is TRBV6-5, the J call TRBJ1-2; D not resolved. Germline values: CDR1 MNHEY, CDR2 SVGAGI. This CDR3 comprises 15 residues. V was pared by 7 bases and J by 0 bases, with 15 bases between. This CDR3 is CASIAPGPTNYGYTF. Written as DNA, the CDR3 is TGTGCCAGCATAGCCCCCGGACCGACTAACTATGGCTACACCTTC.

The chain recombines TRBV27 with TRBJ2-1, with D unclear. This CDR3 region has 13 residues. Trimming pared 7 bases from V and 2 bases from J, leaving 9 bases between. Germline V gene sequence: CDR1 MNHEY, CDR2 SMNVEV (reference sequence). The CDR3 reads CASMSDTYNEQFF. DNA for the CDR3: TGTGCCAGCATGTCAGACACCTACAATGAGCAGTTCTTC.

This clone has a single count. The V and J genes are TRBV25-1 and TRBJ2-7, with 7 bases matching TRBD2. The ends lost 4 bases at V and 3 bases at J; junction bases unmatched: 15. Germline V gene lookup returns CDR1 MGHDK and CDR2 SYGVNS. The CDR3 is 17 amino acids. The chain's CDR3 is CASSAQDDGGLYYEQYF. The CDR3 DNA sequence: TGTGCCAGCAGTGCGCAAGACGACGGGGGGTTATACTACGAGCAGTACTTC.

J is TRBJ1-3 and V is TRBV27, with 8 bases lining up with TRBD1. CDR1 MNHEY and CDR2 SMNVEV come from the germline V gene (reference sequence). With 4 bases clipped from V and 1 base from J, the junction kept 9 bases outside the gene matches. There are 17 residues in the CDR3. Here the CDR3 reads CASSSRPQGASGNTIYF. The DNA for the CDR3 is TGTGCCAGCAGTTCGCGGCCGCAGGGGGCATCTGGAAACACCATATATTTT.

This clone appeared a few times. This CDR3 is also generated by other DNA sequences in the sample. V gene TRBV12-3 or TRBV12-4 combines with J gene TRBJ1-2; possible D gene TRBD1, 6 bases. Trimming stripped 2 bases from V and 7 bases from J, with 8 bases between. CDR3 size: 12 residues. The CDR3 nucleotides are TGTGCCAGCAGTTTAAGGGGGGGTGGCTACACCTTC. It codes for CASSLRGGGYTF.

The CDR3 region has the DNA TGTGCCAGCAGCTTGGGTAGCCATGAGCAGTTCTTC. Protein sequence: CASSLGSHEQFF. This chain joins TRBV5-6 and TRBJ2-1; D call uncertain. Germline lookup yields CDR1 SGHDT and CDR2 YYEEEE. The V and J ends lost 0 bases and 8 bases respectively, with 6 bases between them. The CDR3 runs to 12 residues.

This chain connects TRBV11-3 to TRBJ2-7, with 10 bases fitting TRBD2. V dropped 2 bases and J dropped 1; count of bases not matched to a gene: 2. This CDR3 spans 15 amino acids. Germline V gene sequence: CDR1 SGHNT, CDR2 YENEEA. In DNA, the CDR3 is TGTGCCAGCAGCTTACGTAGCGGGGGGTCCTACGAGCAGTACTTC. Translated: CASSLRSGGSYEQYF.

The rearrangement joins TRBV20-1 to TRBJ2-2; 7 bases align to TRBD2. CDR1 DFQATT and CDR2 SNEGSKA come from the germline V gene (reference sequence). V lost 3 bases, J lost 4 bases, and 8 bases stayed unmatched. This CDR3 contains 15 residues. This CDR3 is CSASIPGRGTGELFF. The DNA of the CDR3 is TGCAGTGCTAGTATCCCAGGGAGGGGCACCGGGGAGCTGTTTTTT.

The chain recombines TRBV11-3 with TRBJ2-3; either TRBD1 or TRBD2 may fit D (5 bases each). Germline CDR1 SGHNT, CDR2 YENEEA. The CDR3 length is 16 residues. V was clipped by 7 bases and J by 4 bases, with 21 bases between them. In DNA, the CDR3 is TGTGCCAGCACACTCCACCAGGGTGAGGGACCAGATACGCAGTATTTT. Translated: CASTLHQGEGPDTQYF.

This clone was detected only once. V usage is TRBV12-3 or TRBV12-4 and J usage is TRBJ2-7, with 11 nucleotides matching TRBD2. With V trimmed by 6 bases and J by 5 bases, 0 bases remained unmatched. This CDR3 spans 12 amino acids. As DNA, the CDR3 is TGTGCCAGCAGGGGACTAGCGGACGAGCAGTACTTC. Translated, it gives CASRGLADEQYF.

V usage is TRBV9 and J usage is TRBJ1-5; TRBD1 matches at 7 bases. The length of the CDR3 is 15 residues. After removal of 5 bases from V and 1 base from J, the junction contained 6 bases not matched to a gene. Germline V gene data show CDR1 as SGDLS and CDR2 as YYNGEE. CDR3 bases: TGTGCCAGCAGTACGACAGGGAGGAGCAATCAGCCCCAGCATTTT. This translates into CASSTTGRSNQPQHF.

The V gene is TRBV18, the J gene TRBJ1-2; a weak D match, TRBD1 (5 bases). V was shortened by 0 bases and J by 4 bases, with 12 bases between the two germline ends. The germline V gene encodes CDR1 KGHSH and CDR2 LQKENI. CDR3 size: 15 residues. CDR3 DNA: TGTGCCAGCTCACCACCCTCCCAGGGAAGCTATGGCTACACCTTC. Translating it yields CASSPPSQGSYGYTF.

CDR3 sequence reads: CASSLSGTGNTIYF. The CDR3 DNA is TGTGCCAGCAGCTTATCAGGGACTGGAAACACCATATATTTT. The V and J genes are TRBV7-9 and TRBJ1-3; a possible D gene is TRBD1 (5 bases). With 2 bases removed from V and 2 bases from J, the gap between germline ends came to 7 bases. Germline lookup yields CDR1 SEHNR and CDR2 FQNEAQ (reference sequence). The length of the CDR3 is 14 residues. Drawing the rest from reference TRBV7-9 and TRBJ1-3, the complete variable domain is DTGVSQNPRHKITKRGQNVTFRCDPISEHNRLYWYRQTLGQGPEFLTYFQNEAQLEKSRLLSDRFSAERPKGSFSTLEIQRTEQGDSAMYLCASSLSGTGNTIYFGEGSWLTVV.